What follows are 28 T cell receptor beta chains derived from one specimen sequenced in a study of shared clonotypes between healthy human individuals. CD45RO-negative cells were positively selected for CCR7, leaving out terminally differentiated effector memory CD45RA+ cells. Clones were sequenced by immunoSEQ multiplex PCR, and TCRdb holds only the in-frame ones, with some missing. Of around 1.9 million clones in the sample, approximately 92% are singletons; the top ten hold about 1.6%. The sequenced sample consisted of naive CD8+ T cells from PBMCs. The source is a man younger than 35 in good health. Some clones in this sample may be carry-over from other donors' samples.

This clone was detected only once. The chain joins TRBV28 to TRBJ1-5; 10 bases map to TRBD1. Germline CDR1 is MDHEN and CDR2 is SYDVKM. After removal of 4 bases from V and 6 bases from J, the junction contained 3 bases not matched to a gene. The CDR3 loop spans 14 amino acids. Here the CDR3 reads CASSSGDRGQPQHF. The CDR3 bases are TGTGCCAGCAGTTCCGGGGACAGGGGTCAGCCCCAGCATTTT.

This chain joins TRBV30 and TRBJ2-7; the D is unclear. CDR1 is GTSNPN and CDR2 is SVGIG in the germline V gene (reference sequence). The CDR3 is 11 amino acids. Deletions cut 4 bases from V and 3 bases from J, with 7 bases between. In DNA, the CDR3 is TGTGCCTGGACCAACAGCTACGAGCAGTACTTC. This sequence encodes CAWTNSYEQYF.

The chain links TRBV27 to TRBJ2-3; tentative D call: TRBD1 (6 bases). V gave up 8 bases and J gave up 3 bases, with 27 bases separating them. Germline loops: CDR1 MNHEY, CDR2 SMNVEV (reference sequence). This CDR3 spans 18 amino acids. CDR3 sequence (DNA): TGTGCCAGCGGACCCCCCGCCTGGGACACCGAGGGGACAGATACGCAGTATTTT. Its translation is CASGPPAWDTEGTDTQYF.

V gene TRBV27 combines with J gene TRBJ2-7; the D gene could be TRBD1 or TRBD2 (5 bases each). Germline V gene sequence: CDR1 MNHEY, CDR2 SMNVEV (reference sequence). The CDR3 totals 15 residues. V shed 5 bases and J shed 6 bases, with 20 bases lying between them. The CDR3 DNA reads as TGTGCCAGCAGTCCCAGTCCCGGGACGGGTTCCGAGCAGTACTTC. Encoded protein: CASSPSPGTGSEQYF.

V is TRBV4-1 and J is TRBJ2-7; TRBD1 might be the D (5 bases). The CDR3 runs 15 residues. Deletions cut 1 base from V and 2 bases from J, with 12 bases between. Looked up from germline, CDR1 is MGHRA and CDR2 is YSYEKL. CDR3 in DNA: TGCGCCAGCAGCCAAGGGCCCGACAGCACCTACGAGCAGTACTTC. This sequence encodes CASSQGPDSTYEQYF.

This clone appeared a few times. The chain has TRBV4-2 and TRBJ2-1; D is possibly TRBD2 (5 bases). The CDR3 is 17 residues long. Deletions cut 0 bases from V and 3 bases from J, with 15 bases between. Germline V gene sequence: CDR1 LGHNA, CDR2 YNFKEQ. CDR3 amino acids: CASSQDPAGGYYNEQFF. The DNA of the CDR3 is TGTGCCAGCAGCCAAGATCCGGCGGGCGGCTACTACAATGAGCAGTTCTTC.

The V gene is TRBV27, the J gene TRBJ2-7, with no clear D. Germline CDR1 is MNHEY and CDR2 is SMNVEV (reference sequence). The CDR3 has 12 residues. The V and J ends lost 4 bases and 4 bases respectively, with 8 bases between them. Here the CDR3 reads CASSSSVYEQYF. CDR3 DNA sequence: TGTGCCAGCAGTTCGTCCGTTTACGAGCAGTACTTC.

The V gene is TRBV5-1, the J gene TRBJ2-7, with 7 bases identical to TRBD2. Trimming at V came to 0 bases and at J to 4 bases, leaving 4 bases not matched to a gene. Germline V CDR1 and CDR2: SGHRS, YFSETQ. This CDR3 region has 14 residues. The CDR3 here is CASSLGRERYEQYF. Written as DNA, the CDR3 is TGCGCCAGCAGCTTGGGGCGGGAGAGATACGAGCAGTACTTC.

The chain is built from TRBV4-3 and TRBJ1-3, with D maybe TRBD1 (5 bases). The germline V and J ends were trimmed by 1 base and 4 bases, with 8 bases remaining between them. Germline V CDR1 and CDR2: LGHNA, YSLEER. CDR3 length: 14 amino acids. The CDR3 nucleotides are TGCGCCAGCAGCCAAGGGACATTCGGAAACACCATATATTTT. Residues: CASSQGTFGNTIYF.

This clone appeared a single time. J is TRBJ2-7 and V is TRBV4-1; D perhaps matches TRBD1 (5 bases). The V gene's germline CDR1 is MGHRA and CDR2 YSYEKL. The V and J ends lost 1 base and 2 bases respectively, with 9 bases between them. There are 14 residues in the CDR3. CDR3 coding DNA: TGCGCCAGCAGCCAAGTCGGACACACCTACGAGCAGTACTTC. Encoded protein: CASSQVGHTYEQYF.

The chain links TRBV4-1 to TRBJ1-3; D is ambiguous. This CDR3 has 14 residues. Germline loops: CDR1 MGHRA, CDR2 YSYEKL. V dropped 0 bases and J dropped 0 bases, with 3 bases sitting between them. CDR3 in DNA: TGCGCCAGCAGCCAAGATGTCTCTGGAAACACCATATATTTT. Its protein product is CASSQDVSGNTIYF.

V is TRBV21-1 and J is TRBJ2-2. TRBV21-1 has pseudogene status. The CDR3 is 20 amino acids. The CDR3 reads CASSKCTPCFRDPNTGELFF. The CDR3 DNA reads TGTGCCAGCAGCAAATGTACCCCATGCTTTAGGGACCCGAACACCGGGGAGCTGTTTTTT.

This chain links TRBV18 with TRBJ2-7, with 10 bases fitting TRBD1. The CDR3 contains 17 residues. The V gene end was trimmed by 3 bases and the J gene end by 2 bases; junction bases not matched to a gene: 10. Germline V CDR1 and CDR2: KGHSH, LQKENI. The CDR3 region is CASSPGTGALLTYEQYF. The CDR3 DNA follows: TGTGCCAGCTCACCCGGGACAGGGGCCCTTTTAACCTACGAGCAGTACTTC.

The V call is TRBV27, the J call TRBJ2-7; D possibly corresponds to TRBD2 (5 bases). The CDR3 is made up of 15 amino acids. From germline, CDR1 is MNHEY and CDR2 SMNVEV (reference sequence). The ends were cut back, 7 bases at V and 2 bases at J, with 18 bases in the middle. This chain's CDR3 is CASTVQQRTPYEQYF. CDR3 coding DNA: TGTGCCAGCACCGTACAGCAGCGGACCCCCTACGAGCAGTACTTC.

The chain recombines TRBV30 with TRBJ1-5, with TRBD1 matching 10 bases. The trim removed 2 bases at V and 2 bases at J, leaving 9 bases unmatched. Germline CDR1 and CDR2: GTSNPN and SVGIG (reference sequence). The CDR3 spans 17 residues. The CDR3 DNA is TGTGCCTGGAGTCCTACGTACGGGACAGGGGGCAATCAGCCCCAGCATTTT. It encodes CAWSPTYGTGGNQPQHF.

The chain is built from TRBV6-4 and TRBJ2-2; the D is unclear. This CDR3 contains 14 residues. V lost 3 bases and J 6 bases, leaving 11 bases between the germline ends. Germline V gene data show CDR1 as MRHNA and CDR2 as SNTAGT. The CDR3 DNA reads as TGTGCCAGCAGTGAAGGGCCCCGGTCCGGGGAGCTGTTTTTT. It specifies CASSEGPRSGELFF.

The chain combines TRBV5-1 with TRBJ2-1; D might be TRBD1 (6 bases). V dropped 3 bases and J dropped 10 bases, with 8 bases sitting between them. CDR3 size: 11 residues. Germline assignment: CDR1 SGHRS and CDR2 YFSETQ. This CDR3 reads CASSWQGEQFF. The CDR3 coding sequence is TGCGCCAGCAGCTGGCAGGGGGAGCAGTTCTTC.

Only one count was recorded for this clone. This sample includes further DNA sequences coding for the same CDR3. The V and J genes are TRBV28 and TRBJ2-7; a weak D match, TRBD2 (6 bases). Germline CDR1 and CDR2: MDHEN and SYDVKM. V was trimmed by 6 bases and J by 3 bases, leaving 12 bases between them. The CDR3 is 13 amino acids. The CDR3 is CASRGRESYEQYF. In DNA, the CDR3 is TGTGCCAGCAGGGGCCGGGAGAGCTACGAGCAGTACTTC. The full variable domain, rest sourced from reference TRBV28 and TRBJ2-7, is DVKVTQSSRYLVKRTGEKVFLECVQDMDHENMFWYRQDPGLGLRLIYFSYDVKMKEKGDIPEGYSVSREKKERFSLILESASTNQTSMYLCASRGRESYEQYFGPGTRLTVT.

Worth noting for this clone: At the DNA level, this CDR3 is encoded by other sequences in the same sample as well. J is TRBJ2-7 and V is TRBV5-6, with D possibly TRBD1 on 6 matching bases. Germline lookup yields CDR1 SGHDT and CDR2 YYEEEE. V was shortened by 4 bases and J by 4 bases, with 12 bases between the two germline ends. The CDR3 consists of 13 residues. The CDR3 DNA reads as TGTGCCAGCAGCCGTCAGGGGTCGTACGAGCAGTACTTC. Its translation: CASSRQGSYEQYF. Filled out from reference TRBV5-6 and TRBJ2-7, the complete variable domain reads DAGVTQSPTHLIKTRGQQVTLRCSPKSGHDTVSWYQQALGQGPQFIFQYYEEEERQRGNFPDRFSGHQFPNYSSELNVNALLLGDSALYLCASSRQGSYEQYFGPGTRLTVT.

V and J are TRBV20-1 and TRBJ2-1; either TRBD1 or TRBD2 may supply D (5 bases each). With 6 bases removed from V and 9 bases from J, the gap between germline ends came to 12 bases. The CDR3 consists of 11 residues. CDR1 is DFQATT, CDR2 SNEGSKA, per germline (reference sequence). In DNA form, the CDR3 reads TGCAGTGCAGAAGCCGGGACTGAGCAGTTCTTC. The encoded protein is CSAEAGTEQFF.

V usage is TRBV28 and J usage is TRBJ2-3; D is unclear. Trimming removed 5 bases from V and 2 bases from J, with 11 bases in between. The CDR3 runs 14 residues. Germline lookup yields CDR1 MDHEN and CDR2 SYDVKM. In nucleotides, the CDR3 is TGTGCCAGCAGTCCATTACCGGCCACAGATACGCAGTATTTT. Its translation: CASSPLPATDTQYF.

The chain is built from TRBV9 and TRBJ2-3; 9 bases agree with TRBD2. The J segment lost 2 bases and the V segment lost 4 bases, leaving 8 bases of the junction unmatched. This CDR3 contains 16 residues. CDR1 is SGDLS, CDR2 YYNGEE, per germline. This CDR3 is CASSMLTSGFTDTQYF. The CDR3 coding sequence is TGTGCCAGCAGCATGTTAACTAGCGGGTTCACAGATACGCAGTATTTT.

The CDR3 nucleotides are TGTGCCAGCAGTTTAGGAAGGGGCGGGCAGCCCCAGCATTTT. Encoded protein: CASSLGRGGQPQHF. This rearrangement joins TRBV28 to TRBJ1-5; possibly TRBD1 for D (5 bases). The CDR3 sequence is 14 residues long. V lost 2 bases to trimming and J lost 7 bases, with 12 bases between them. The germline CDR1 and CDR2 sequences are MDHEN and SYDVKM.

V usage is TRBV27 and J usage is TRBJ2-1; 9 bases line up with TRBD2. The CDR3 has 15 amino acids. V shed 7 bases, J shed 4 bases, and the junction held 8 bases outside the gene matches. Germline V lookup: CDR1 MNHEY, CDR2 SMNVEV (reference sequence). The CDR3 reads CASMSPTSGYNEQFF. The CDR3 nucleotides are TGTGCCAGCATGTCTCCGACTAGCGGTTACAATGAGCAGTTCTTC.

Details on this clone: The sample carries other DNA sequences with the same CDR3. CDR3 DNA sequence: TGTGCCTGGAGTTGGGGGAATGAGCAGTTCTTC. Translation gives CAWSWGNEQFF. The chain links TRBV30 to TRBJ2-1, with D perhaps given as TRBD1 or TRBD2 (5 bases each). Between the trimmed V and J ends, which lost 2 bases and 7 bases, there was a span of 6 bases. Per the germline V gene, CDR1 is GTSNPN and CDR2 is SVGIG (reference sequence). This CDR3 comprises 11 residues.

The chain is built from TRBV18 and TRBJ2-7; 9 bases are shared with TRBD2. The CDR3 runs to 18 residues. J gave up 4 bases and V 3 bases, and 16 bases lay outside the gene matches. The germline V gene encodes CDR1 KGHSH and CDR2 LQKENI. CDR3 sequence (DNA): TGTGCCAGCTCACCGAACCCTCAACTAGCGGGCTGGGGGTACGAGCAGTACTTC. Translated: CASSPNPQLAGWGYEQYF.

The rearrangement joins TRBV7-8 to TRBJ1-1; 7 positions match TRBD1. This CDR3 contains 15 residues. Trimming at V came to 3 bases and at J to 5 bases, leaving 9 bases not matched to a gene. Per germline, CDR1 SGHVS and CDR2 FQNEAQ. CDR3 sequence: CASSFTRDRATEAFF. The CDR3 DNA reads TGTGCCAGCAGCTTCACCCGTGACAGGGCTACTGAAGCTTTCTTT.

The chain joins TRBV1 to TRBJ2-7; the listed D gene, TRBD2, was not tested against the DNA. TRBV1 is shown as a pseudogene. This CDR3 is 13 amino acids long. CDR3 bases: TGCACCAGGAGGGGGACTAGCACCTACGAGCAGTACTTC. This codes for CTRRGTSTYEQYF.